Below are 17 T cell receptor beta chains sequenced from a single sample in a study of TIL therapy for anti-PD-1-resistant metastatic lung cancer. Time point meaning: pre-treatment sample, taken before nivolumab and TIL therapy. The libraries were made with immunoSEQ v3. Method: immunoSEQ multiplex PCR; TCRdb's copy keeps in-frame clones and lacks some. The data contain 45,000 to 60,000 clones, 65% to 80% of them singletons. The starting material was blood, obtained at baseline. The receptors stem from a woman between 30 and 80 years old with non-small cell lung cancer.

Written as DNA, the CDR3 is TGTGCCAGCAGCTCCCGCCAGAGCGGCACTGAAGCTTTCTTT. Its protein product is CASSSRQSGTEAFF. The chain recombines TRBV11-3 with TRBJ1-1, with unresolved D. The CDR3 covers 14 residues. V was trimmed by 4 bases and J by 4 bases, leaving 13 bases between them. Germline CDR1 and CDR2: SGHNT and YENEEA.

V and J are TRBV19 and TRBJ1-5; D remains ambiguous. The CDR3 consists of 12 residues. The germline gives CDR1 LNHDA, CDR2 SQIVND (reference sequence). Trimming stripped 7 bases from V and 3 bases from J, with 7 bases between. The chain's CDR3 is CASNFDNQPQHF. CDR3 DNA: TGTGCCAGTAATTTTGACAATCAGCCCCAGCATTTT.

This clone was seen once. This chain connects TRBV4-1 to TRBJ1-1; no clear D. Germline V gene sequence: CDR1 MGHRA, CDR2 YSYEKL. Trimming removed 2 bases from V and 0 bases from J, with 7 bases in between. The CDR3 is 14 residues long. The CDR3 DNA sequence: TGCGCCAGCAGCCAAATGGCCGTGAACACTGAAGCTTTCTTT. Amino acids: CASSQMAVNTEAFF.

In its sample, this clone was seen once. The gene calls are TRBV7-3 and TRBJ2-1; weak D call: TRBD1 (6 bases). The germline CDR1 and CDR2 sequences are SGHTA and FQGTGA. The CDR3 totals 12 residues. Deletions cut 8 bases from V and 10 bases from J, with 15 bases between. CDR3 sequence: CASGTHGREQFF. The CDR3 DNA follows: TGTGCCAGCGGGACACATGGTAGGGAGCAGTTCTTC.

The CDR3 nucleotides read TGTGCCAGTACCTACGCGGGGTCGGCAGATACGCAGTATTTT. It is translated as CASTYAGSADTQYF. V usage is TRBV19 and J usage is TRBJ2-3, with D possibly matching TRBD2 (6 bases). V shed 7 bases and J shed 4 bases, with 15 bases lying between them. Per the germline V gene, CDR1 is LNHDA and CDR2 is SQIVND (reference sequence). The CDR3 length is 14 residues.

As DNA, the CDR3 is TGTGCCAGCAGCTTAGGAGGGGACTGGAGCTACACCTTC. It codes for CASSLGGDWSYTF. The chain uses TRBV7-9 and TRBJ1-2, with D possibly being TRBD1 (5 bases). The V end lost 1 base, the J end lost 9 bases, and 12 bases lay between the germline ends. Germline V gene data show CDR1 as SEHNR and CDR2 as FQNEAQ (reference sequence). The CDR3 is 13 residues long.

This sequence joins TRBV11-1 and TRBJ2-1; D gene uncertain. This CDR3 has 14 amino acids. Germline V lookup: CDR1 SGHAT, CDR2 FQDESV (reference sequence). The V end lost 4 bases, the J end lost 3 bases, and 10 bases lay between the germline ends. The CDR3 DNA follows: TGTGCCAGCAGCTCGGCGGTCCGCTACAATGAGCAGTTCTTC. Encoded protein: CASSSAVRYNEQFF. Full variable domain (rest looked up from reference TRBV11-1 and TRBJ2-1): EAEVAQSPRYKITEKSQAVAFWCDPISGHATLYWYRQILGQGPELLVQFQDESVVDDSQLPKDRFSAERLKGVDSTLKIQPAELGDSAMYLCASSSAVRYNEQFFGPGTRLTVL.

To note about this clone: The junction and the germline gene differ at one end; a read error may be behind it. This chain connects TRBV5-1 to TRBJ2-7; 7 bases are a match to TRBD2. The germline gives CDR1 SGHRS, CDR2 YFSETQ. This CDR3 has 15 residues. CDR3 coding DNA: TGTGCCAGCAGTCTCGGAGCCGGGAGGACCTACGAGCAGTACTTC. This gives the protein CASSLGAGRTYEQYF.

This chain links TRBV10-3 with TRBJ2-6; TRBD1 is a possible D gene (5 bases). CDR3 length equals 16 residues. The germline gives CDR1 ENHRY, CDR2 SYGVKD. Trimming pared 3 bases from V and 0 bases from J, leaving 9 bases between. For the CDR3, the DNA is TGTGCCATCAGTGACCCAGGGAACTCTGGGGCCAACGTCCTGACTTTC. Encoded protein: CAISDPGNSGANVLTF.

This clone appeared once. The chain carries TRBV5-6 and TRBJ1-2; D is perhaps TRBD1 (5 bases). This CDR3 is 15 amino acids long. V was clipped by 3 bases and J by 8 bases, with 20 bases between them. Germline V gene lookup returns CDR1 SGHDT and CDR2 YYEEEE. Here the CDR3 DNA reads TGTGCCAGCAGCTATATGTTCCTGAGACAGAGGGGCTACACCTTC. Translation: CASSYMFLRQRGYTF.

V and J are TRBV11-2 and TRBJ2-1; TRBD2 matches 11 bases. The V gene end was trimmed by 2 bases and the J gene end by 5 bases; junction bases not matched to a gene: 2. Germline loops: CDR1 SGHAT, CDR2 FQNNGV. This CDR3 spans 15 amino acids. Here the CDR3 reads CASSLTSGGNNEQFF. The CDR3 DNA is TGTGCCAGCAGCTTAACTAGCGGGGGAAACAATGAGCAGTTCTTC.

The CDR3 reads CASSGTRQGDEKLFF. CDR3 in DNA: TGTGCCAGCAGTGGAACACGGCAAGGGGATGAAAAACTGTTTTTT. This chain connects TRBV6-5 to TRBJ1-4, with D possibly being TRBD1 (5 bases). This CDR3 has 15 amino acids. Trimming cost V 5 bases and J 6 bases, with 16 bases left between them. Germline values: CDR1 MNHEY, CDR2 SVGAGI.

The chain recombines TRBV5-5 with TRBJ2-1; 7 nucleotides align to TRBD2. Trimming took 4 bases from V and 13 from J; bases not matched to a gene: 11. CDR3 size: 13 residues. Germline assignment: CDR1 SGHKS and CDR2 YYEKEE (reference sequence). CDR3 sequence (DNA): TGTGCCAGCAGCGGGGAGGGTAGTGTGGGTCAGTTCTTC. It yields the protein CASSGEGSVGQFF.

The chain carries TRBV4-2 and TRBJ2-7, with 7 bases that match TRBD2. There are 12 residues in the CDR3. The trim removed 5 bases at V and 5 bases at J, leaving 3 bases unmatched. Germline V lookup: CDR1 LGHNA, CDR2 YNFKEQ. This CDR3 is CASSGGGNEQYF. In nucleotides, the CDR3 is TGTGCCAGCAGCGGGGGGGGGAACGAGCAGTACTTC.

This chain joins TRBV7-9 and TRBJ2-1; 7 nucleotides match TRBD2. This CDR3 has 12 residues. Germline-derived CDR1 and CDR2 are SEHNR and FQNEAQ (reference sequence). The junction had 6 bases not matched to a gene; V was cut back by 8 bases and J by 8 bases. CDR3 in amino acids: CASGRVGDEQFF. In DNA, the CDR3 is TGTGCCAGCGGGAGGGTAGGGGATGAGCAGTTCTTC.

The gene calls are TRBV9 and TRBJ2-3; maybe TRBD2 (6 bases). V gave up 5 bases and J gave up 10 bases, with 17 bases separating them. The CDR3 runs 13 residues. Germline V gives CDR1 SGDLS, CDR2 YYNGEE. The CDR3 DNA is TGTGCCAGCAGTGCTGTTTGGAGGGCTGCGCAGTATTTT. Translating it yields CASSAVWRAAQYF.

This clone was detected once. The chain joins TRBV6-1 to TRBJ1-2, with D hard to call. Trimming pared 1 base from V and 8 bases from J, leaving 14 bases between. Germline loops: CDR1 MNHNS, CDR2 SASEGT. This CDR3 region has 14 residues. CDR3 nucleotides: TGTGCCAGCAGTGAAGAGGATAGGGCGCAGGGCTACACCTTC. Protein sequence: CASSEEDRAQGYTF.